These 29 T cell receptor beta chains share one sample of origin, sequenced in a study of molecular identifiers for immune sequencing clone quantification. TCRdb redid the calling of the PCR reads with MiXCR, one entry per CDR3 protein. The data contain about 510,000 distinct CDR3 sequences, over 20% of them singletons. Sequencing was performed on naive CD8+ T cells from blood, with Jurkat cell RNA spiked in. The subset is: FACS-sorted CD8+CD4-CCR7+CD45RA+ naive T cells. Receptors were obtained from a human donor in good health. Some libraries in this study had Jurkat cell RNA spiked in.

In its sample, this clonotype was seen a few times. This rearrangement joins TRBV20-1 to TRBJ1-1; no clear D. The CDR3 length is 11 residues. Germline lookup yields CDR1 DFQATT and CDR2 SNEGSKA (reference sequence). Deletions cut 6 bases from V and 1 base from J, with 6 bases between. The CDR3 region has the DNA TGCAGTGCGGACTCGAACACTGAAGCTTTCTTT. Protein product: CSADSNTEAFF.

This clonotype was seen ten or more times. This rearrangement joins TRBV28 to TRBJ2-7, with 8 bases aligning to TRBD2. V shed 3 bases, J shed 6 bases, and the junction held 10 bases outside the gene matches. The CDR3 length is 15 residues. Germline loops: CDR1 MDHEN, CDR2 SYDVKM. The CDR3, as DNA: TGTGCCAGCAGTTTCAGGGGACTAGTTCAGCTCGAGCAGTACTTC. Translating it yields CASSFRGLVQLEQYF.

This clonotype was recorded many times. CDR3 sequence reads: CASSQETRTINIQYF. The CDR3 DNA sequence: TGCGCCAGCAGCCAAGAAACCCGGACTATAAACATTCAGTACTTC. V gene TRBV4-3 combines with J gene TRBJ2-4, with D perhaps matching TRBD2 (6 bases). Germline lookup yields CDR1 LGHNA and CDR2 YSLEER. Trimming cost V 0 bases and J 6 bases, with 12 bases left between them. This CDR3 has 15 residues.

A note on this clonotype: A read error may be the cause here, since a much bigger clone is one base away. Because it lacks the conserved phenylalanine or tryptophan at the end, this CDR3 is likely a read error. CDR3 sequence: CASSLNYEQYS. CDR3 nucleotide sequence: TGTGCCAGCAGCCTAAACTACGAGCAGTACTCC. The chain combines TRBV28 with TRBJ2-7; no reliable D call. Germline CDR1 is MDHEN and CDR2 is SYDVKM. There are 11 residues in the CDR3. The V gene lost 6 bases and the J gene lost 3 bases, with 6 bases spanning the gap.

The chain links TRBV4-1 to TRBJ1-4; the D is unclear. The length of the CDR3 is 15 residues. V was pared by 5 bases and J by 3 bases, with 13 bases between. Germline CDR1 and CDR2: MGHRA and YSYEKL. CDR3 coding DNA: TGCGCCAGCAGCGCCGGCGTTTCGCCTAATGAAAAACTGTTTTTT. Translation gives CASSAGVSPNEKLFF.

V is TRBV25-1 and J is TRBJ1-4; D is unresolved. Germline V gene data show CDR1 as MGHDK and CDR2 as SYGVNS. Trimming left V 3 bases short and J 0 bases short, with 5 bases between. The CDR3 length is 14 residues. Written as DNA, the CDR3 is TGTGCCAGCAGTGAGGGAGCAACTAATGAAAAACTGTTTTTT. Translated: CASSEGATNEKLFF.

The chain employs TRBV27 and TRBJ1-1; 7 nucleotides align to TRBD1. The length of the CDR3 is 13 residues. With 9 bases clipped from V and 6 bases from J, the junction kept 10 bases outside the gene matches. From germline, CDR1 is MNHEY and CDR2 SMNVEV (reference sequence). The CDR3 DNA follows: TGTGCCAGTAAACCGACAGGGTATGCTGAAGCTTTCTTT. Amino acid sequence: CASKPTGYAEAFF.

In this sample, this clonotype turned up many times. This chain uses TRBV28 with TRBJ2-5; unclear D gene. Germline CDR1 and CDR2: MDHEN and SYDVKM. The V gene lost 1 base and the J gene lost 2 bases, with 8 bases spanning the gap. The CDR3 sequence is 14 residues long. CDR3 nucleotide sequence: TGTGCCAGCAGTTTATTCACCGGACAAGAGACCCAGTACTTC. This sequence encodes CASSLFTGQETQYF.

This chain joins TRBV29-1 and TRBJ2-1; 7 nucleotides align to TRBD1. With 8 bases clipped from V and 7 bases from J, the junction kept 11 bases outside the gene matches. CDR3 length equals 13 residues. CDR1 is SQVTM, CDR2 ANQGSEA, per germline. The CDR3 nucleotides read TGCAGCACCGACGGACAGGCCGGGAATGAGCAGTTCTTC. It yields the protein CSTDGQAGNEQFF.

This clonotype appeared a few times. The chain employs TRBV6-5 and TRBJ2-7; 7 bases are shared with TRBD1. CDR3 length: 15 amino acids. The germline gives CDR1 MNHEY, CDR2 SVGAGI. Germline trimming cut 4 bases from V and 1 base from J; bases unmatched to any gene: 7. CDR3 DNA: TGTGCCAGCAGTTTAAGAACAGGGGAGTCCTACGAGCAGTACTTC. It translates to CASSLRTGESYEQYF.

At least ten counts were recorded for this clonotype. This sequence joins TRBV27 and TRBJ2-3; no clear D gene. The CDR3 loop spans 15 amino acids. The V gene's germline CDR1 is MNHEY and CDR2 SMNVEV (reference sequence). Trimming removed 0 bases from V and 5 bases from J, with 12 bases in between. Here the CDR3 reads CASSLSSGPLDTQYF. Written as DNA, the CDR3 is TGTGCCAGCAGTTTATCATCCGGCCCTCTAGATACGCAGTATTTT.

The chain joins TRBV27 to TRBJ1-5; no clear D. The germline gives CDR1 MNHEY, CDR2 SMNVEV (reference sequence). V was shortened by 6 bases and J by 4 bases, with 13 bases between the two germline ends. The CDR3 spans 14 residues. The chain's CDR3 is CASSPEDGNQPQHF. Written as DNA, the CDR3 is TGTGCCAGCAGCCCGGAAGATGGGAATCAGCCCCAGCATTTT.

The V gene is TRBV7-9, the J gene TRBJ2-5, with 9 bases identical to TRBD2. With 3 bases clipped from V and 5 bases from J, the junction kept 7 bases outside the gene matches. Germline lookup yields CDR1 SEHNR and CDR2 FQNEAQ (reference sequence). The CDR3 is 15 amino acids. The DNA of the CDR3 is TGTGCCAGCAGCTTTCCCCGCGGGGGGGAGGAGACCCAGTACTTC. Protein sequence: CASSFPRGGEETQYF. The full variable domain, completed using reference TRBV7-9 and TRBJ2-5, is DTGVSQNPRHKITKRGQNVTFRCDPISEHNRLYWYRQTLGQGPEFLTYFQNEAQLEKSRLLSDRFSAERPKGSFSTLEIQRTEQGDSAMYLCASSFPRGGEETQYFGPGTRLLVL.

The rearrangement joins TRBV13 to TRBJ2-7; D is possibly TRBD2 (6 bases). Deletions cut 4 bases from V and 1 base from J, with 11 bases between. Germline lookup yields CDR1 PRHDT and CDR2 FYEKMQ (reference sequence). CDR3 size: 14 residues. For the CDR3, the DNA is TGTGCCAGCAGCTCCGGGAGAGGGTCCTACGAGCAGTACTTC. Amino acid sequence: CASSSGRGSYEQYF.

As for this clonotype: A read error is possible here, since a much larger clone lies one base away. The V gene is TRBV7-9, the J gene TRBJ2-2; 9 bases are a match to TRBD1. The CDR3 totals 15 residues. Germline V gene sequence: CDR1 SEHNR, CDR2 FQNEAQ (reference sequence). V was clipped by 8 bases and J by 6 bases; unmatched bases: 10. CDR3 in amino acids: CASGPRDRVAGELFF. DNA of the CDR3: TGTGCCAGCGGCCCCCGGGACAGGGTTGCCGGGGAGCTGTTTTTT.

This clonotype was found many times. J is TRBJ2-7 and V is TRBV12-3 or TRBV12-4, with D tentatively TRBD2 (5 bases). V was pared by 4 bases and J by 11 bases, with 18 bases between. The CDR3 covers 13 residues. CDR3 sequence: CASSYGRMQEEYF. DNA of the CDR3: TGTGCCAGCAGTTATGGCAGAATGCAGGAGGAGTACTTC.

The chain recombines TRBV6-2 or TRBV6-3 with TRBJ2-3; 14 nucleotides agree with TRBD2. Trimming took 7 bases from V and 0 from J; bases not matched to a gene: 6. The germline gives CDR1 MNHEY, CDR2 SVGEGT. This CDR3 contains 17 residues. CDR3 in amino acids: CASTQGLAGVSTDTQYF. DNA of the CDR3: TGTGCCAGCACCCAGGGACTAGCGGGGGTAAGCACAGATACGCAGTATTTT.

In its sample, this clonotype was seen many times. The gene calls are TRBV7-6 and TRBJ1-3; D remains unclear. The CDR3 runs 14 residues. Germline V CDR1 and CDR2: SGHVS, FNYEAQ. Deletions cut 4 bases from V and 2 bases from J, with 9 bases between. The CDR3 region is CASSSYDPGNTIYF. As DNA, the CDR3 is TGTGCCAGCAGCTCCTATGACCCTGGAAACACCATATATTTT.

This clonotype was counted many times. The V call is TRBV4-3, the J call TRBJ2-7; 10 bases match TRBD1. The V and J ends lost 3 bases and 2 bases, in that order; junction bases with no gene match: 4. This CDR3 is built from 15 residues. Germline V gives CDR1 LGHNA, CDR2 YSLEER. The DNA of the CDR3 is TGCGCCAGCAGCCATACCGGGACAGGGGCCTACGAGCAGTACTTC. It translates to CASSHTGTGAYEQYF.

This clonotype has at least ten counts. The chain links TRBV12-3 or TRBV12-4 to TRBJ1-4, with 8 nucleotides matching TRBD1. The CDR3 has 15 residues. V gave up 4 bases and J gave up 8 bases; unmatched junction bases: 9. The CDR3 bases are TGTGCCAGCAGTTCCAGGACAGGGCCTCGGGAAAAACTGTTTTTT. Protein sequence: CASSSRTGPREKLFF.

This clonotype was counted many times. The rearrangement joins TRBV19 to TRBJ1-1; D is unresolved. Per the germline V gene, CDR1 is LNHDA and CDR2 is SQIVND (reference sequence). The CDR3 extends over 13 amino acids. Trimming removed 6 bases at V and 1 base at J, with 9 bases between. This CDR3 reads CASSFSGNTEAFF. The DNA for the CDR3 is TGTGCCAGTAGCTTTTCTGGGAACACTGAAGCTTTCTTT.

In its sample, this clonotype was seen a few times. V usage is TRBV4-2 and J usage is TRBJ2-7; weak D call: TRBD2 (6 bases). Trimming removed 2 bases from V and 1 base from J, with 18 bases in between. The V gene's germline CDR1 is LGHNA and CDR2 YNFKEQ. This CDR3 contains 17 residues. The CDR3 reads CASSQSPPGTESYEQYF. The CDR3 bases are TGTGCCAGCAGCCAATCGCCACCCGGGACTGAATCCTACGAGCAGTACTTC.

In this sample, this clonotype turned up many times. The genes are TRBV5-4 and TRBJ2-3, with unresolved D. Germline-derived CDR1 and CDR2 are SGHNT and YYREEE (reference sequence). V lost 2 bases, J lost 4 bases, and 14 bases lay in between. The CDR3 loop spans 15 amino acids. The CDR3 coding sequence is TGTGCCAGCAGCTTCTTTGTGTCCGGCGCAGATACGCAGTATTTT. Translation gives CASSFFVSGADTQYF.

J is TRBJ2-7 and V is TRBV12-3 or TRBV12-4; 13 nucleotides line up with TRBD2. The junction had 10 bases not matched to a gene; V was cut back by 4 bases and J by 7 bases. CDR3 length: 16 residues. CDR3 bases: TGTGCCAGCAGTTCGACCGACGGACTAGCGGGGGTAGAGCAGTACTTC. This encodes CASSSTDGLAGVEQYF.

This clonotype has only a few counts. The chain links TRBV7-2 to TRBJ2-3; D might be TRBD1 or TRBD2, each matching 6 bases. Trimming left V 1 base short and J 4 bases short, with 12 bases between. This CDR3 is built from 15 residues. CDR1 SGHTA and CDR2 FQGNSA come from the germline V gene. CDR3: CASSLEGGSADTQYF. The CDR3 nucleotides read TGTGCCAGCAGCTTAGAAGGGGGGAGCGCAGATACGCAGTATTTT.

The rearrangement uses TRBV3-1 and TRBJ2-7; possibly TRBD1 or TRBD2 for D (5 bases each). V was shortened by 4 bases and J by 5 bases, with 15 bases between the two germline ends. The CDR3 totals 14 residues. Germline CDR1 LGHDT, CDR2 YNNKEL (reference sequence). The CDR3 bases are TGTGCCAGCAGCCCAAAGGCGAGGGGCCACGAGCAGTACTTC. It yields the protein CASSPKARGHEQYF.

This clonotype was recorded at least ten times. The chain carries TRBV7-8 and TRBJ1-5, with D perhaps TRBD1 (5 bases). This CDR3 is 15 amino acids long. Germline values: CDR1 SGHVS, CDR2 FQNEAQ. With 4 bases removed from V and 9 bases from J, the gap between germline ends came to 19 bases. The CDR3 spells CASSSDDSSSWPQHF. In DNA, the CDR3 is TGTGCCAGCAGCTCAGATGACAGTTCCTCTTGGCCCCAGCATTTT.

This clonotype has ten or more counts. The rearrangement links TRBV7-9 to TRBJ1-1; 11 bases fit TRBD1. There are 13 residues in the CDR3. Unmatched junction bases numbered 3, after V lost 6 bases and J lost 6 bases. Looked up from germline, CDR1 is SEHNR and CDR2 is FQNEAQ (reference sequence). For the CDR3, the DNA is TGTGCCAGCAGGGGACAGGGGGGAGCTGAAGCTTTCTTT. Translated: CASRGQGGAEAFF.

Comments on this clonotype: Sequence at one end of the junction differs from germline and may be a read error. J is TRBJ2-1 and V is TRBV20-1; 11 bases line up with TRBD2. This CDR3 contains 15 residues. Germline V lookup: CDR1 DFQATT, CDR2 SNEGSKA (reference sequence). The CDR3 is CSARDFDGLAGEQSF. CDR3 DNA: TGCAGTGCTAGAGATTTTGACGGACTAGCGGGTGAGCAGTCCTTC.